The next 3 T cell receptor beta chains were all read from a single sample in a study of metastatic and nonmetastatic thyroid tumors. No patient had received any treatment before thyroid surgery. TCRdb called clones again from the PCR reads with MiXCR. The sample contains about 39,000 clones, around 20% of which appear only once. Sequenced material: blood. The receptors derive from a female donor with papillary thyroid cancer or a benign thyroid nodule (not recorded which). Some clones in this sample may be carry-over from other donors' samples.

This clone was seen only a few times. Being one base from a much bigger clone, this may be a read error. The sample holds other DNA sequences that translate to the same CDR3. The chain employs TRBV3-1 and TRBJ1-4; D is unresolved. The CDR3 is 14 residues long. Looked up from germline, CDR1 is LGHDT and CDR2 is YNNKEL (reference sequence). The CDR3 sequence is CASSQQAVNEKLFF. CDR3 DNA sequence: TGTGCCAGCAGCCAACAGGCGGTTAATGAGAAACTGTTTTTT.

This clone was detected only a few times. Since a much larger clone is just one base distant, this may be a read error. The sample holds other DNA sequences that translate to the same CDR3. V is TRBV7-6 and J is TRBJ2-5, with D uncertain. The CDR3 is 13 residues long. V was shortened by 4 bases and J by 5 bases, with 11 bases between the two germline ends. The V gene's germline CDR1 is SGHVS and CDR2 FNYEAQ. CDR3 loop: CASSSRWGETQYF. CDR3 DNA: TGTGCCAGCAGCTCCCGGTGGGGTGAGACCCAGTACTTC.

This clone has more than one count but fewer than ten. The J gene is TRBJ2-3, the V gene TRBV19; 10 positions match TRBD1. The CDR3 totals 15 residues. CDR1 LNHDA and CDR2 SQIVND come from the germline V gene (reference sequence). The V and J ends lost 7 bases and 3 bases, in that order; junction bases with no gene match: 7. The CDR3 sequence: CASNFGQGVTDTQYF. CDR3 sequence (DNA): TGTGCCAGTAACTTCGGACAGGGGGTGACAGATACGCAGTATTTT. Variable domain in full (rest from reference TRBV19 and TRBJ2-3): DGGITQSPKYLFRKEGQNVTLSCEQNLNHDAMYWYRQDPGQGLRLIYYSQIVNDFQKGDIAEGYSVSREKKESFPLTVTSAQKNPTAFYLCASNFGQGVTDTQYFGPGTRLTVL.